What follows is one T cell receptor (beta chain) and its context. The sample originates from a study of T and B cells in COVID-19 patients. The CDR3 totals 13 residues. Germline assignment: CDR1 SGHVS and CDR2 FNYEAQ. V lost 5 bases to trimming and J lost 4 bases, with 9 bases between them. Each TRB amplification used about 250-550 ng of genomic DNA from blood. TRB rearrangements were amplified by multiplex PCR with BIOMED2 TRB-A/B primers. TCRdb called the multiplex PCR reads again in MiXCR, with one record for every CDR3 protein. The sample lists 15,000 or so distinct CDR3 sequences; under 30% were seen once.

This TCR was recovered from a human donor who had recovered from COVID-19. Sequenced sample: blood. The rearrangement links TRBV7-6 to TRBJ1-5; no clear D. The CDR3 nucleotides are TGTGCCAGCAGCGTGAGAGGGAATCAGCCCCAGCATTTT. This encodes CASSVRGNQPQHF.